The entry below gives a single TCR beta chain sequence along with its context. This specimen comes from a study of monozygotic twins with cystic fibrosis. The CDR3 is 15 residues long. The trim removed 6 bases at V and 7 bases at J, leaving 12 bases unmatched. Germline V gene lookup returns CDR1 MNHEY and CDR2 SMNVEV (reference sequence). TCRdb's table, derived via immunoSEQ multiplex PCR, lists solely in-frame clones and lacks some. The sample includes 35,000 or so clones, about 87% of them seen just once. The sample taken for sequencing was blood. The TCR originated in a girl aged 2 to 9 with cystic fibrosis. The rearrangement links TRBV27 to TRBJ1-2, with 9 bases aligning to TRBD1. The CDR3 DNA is TGTGCCAGCAGGAACGACAGGGGGGCGCGTCGTGGCTACACCTTC. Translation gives CASRNDRGARRGYTF.